This section outlines one T cell receptor (beta chain) sequence together with its context. Between the trimmed V and J ends, which lost 4 bases and 2 bases, there was a span of 7 bases. Germline CDR1 and CDR2: SQVTM and ANQGSEA. This CDR3 is 12 amino acids long. A single record per CDR3 protein comes from TCRdb applying MiXCR to the reads. The table records tens of thousands of distinct CDR3 sequences, 21% of them present only once. The entry originates in a study of lung T cells in sarcoidosis with Löfgren's syndrome. The sample taken for sequencing was CD4+ T cells from PBMCs. The sequence was obtained from a human donor with sarcoidosis (Löfgren's syndrome or another form), or a control subject (not recorded which). The genes are TRBV29-1 and TRBJ2-3; D is perhaps TRBD2 (5 bases). This CDR3 reads CSVVTITDTQYF. The CDR3 nucleotides read TGCAGCGTTGTGACTATCACAGATACGCAGTATTTT.